The 2 T cell receptor beta chains in this list originate from one sample, sequenced in a study of OX40 agonist ivuxolimab in advanced cancers. This table comes from immunoSEQ multiplex PCR, and its TCRdb copy is limited to in-frame clones, with some not included. Of approximately 62,000 clones in the sample, roughly 86% are singletons; the top ten hold about 5%. The source was CD4+ or CD8+ T cells sorted from blood, collected in a trial of the OX40 agonist ivuxolimab. The receptors derive from an adult with an advanced solid tumor such as melanoma, head and neck, liver or kidney cancer.

The rearrangement links TRBV5-6 to TRBJ1-2; no clear D gene. V gave up 0 bases and J gave up 7 bases, with 4 bases separating them. This CDR3 has 11 amino acids. Germline V lookup: CDR1 SGHDT, CDR2 YYEEEE. CDR3 loop: CASSLALGYTF. CDR3 sequence (DNA): TGTGCCAGCAGCTTGGCCCTTGGCTACACCTTC.

This clone was detected only once. This chain joins TRBV6-5 and TRBJ2-7; 7 nucleotides agree with TRBD1. This CDR3 is built from 14 residues. Trimming at V came to 3 bases and at J to 3 bases, leaving 5 bases not matched to a gene. Germline V gene data show CDR1 as MNHEY and CDR2 as SVGAGI. CDR3 sequence: CASSYLRQGYEQYF. For the CDR3, the DNA is TGTGCCAGCAGTTATCTCAGACAGGGCTACGAGCAGTACTTC.